Sample share makes the clone carrying this T cell receptor beta chain medium-sized (0.01 to 0.1%). CDR3 length: 13 residues. V was clipped by 1 base and J by 8 bases, with 11 bases between them. Germline lookup yields CDR1 MNHNS and CDR2 SASEGT. The sample comes from a study of metastatic and nonmetastatic thyroid tumors. All patients were untreated before thyroid surgery. TCRdb re-clonotyped the PCR reads through MiXCR. The data contain 30,000 to 50,000 clones, approximately 15% of them singletons. J is TRBJ1-2 and V is TRBV6-1; D ambiguous. The receptor was derived from a female donor with papillary thyroid cancer or a benign thyroid nodule (not recorded which). Some clones in this sample may be carry-over from other donors' samples. Material for sequencing was blood. The CDR3 sequence is CASSEGLLGGYTF. The CDR3 DNA reads as TGTGCCAGCAGTGAAGGGCTACTCGGGGGCTACACCTTC.